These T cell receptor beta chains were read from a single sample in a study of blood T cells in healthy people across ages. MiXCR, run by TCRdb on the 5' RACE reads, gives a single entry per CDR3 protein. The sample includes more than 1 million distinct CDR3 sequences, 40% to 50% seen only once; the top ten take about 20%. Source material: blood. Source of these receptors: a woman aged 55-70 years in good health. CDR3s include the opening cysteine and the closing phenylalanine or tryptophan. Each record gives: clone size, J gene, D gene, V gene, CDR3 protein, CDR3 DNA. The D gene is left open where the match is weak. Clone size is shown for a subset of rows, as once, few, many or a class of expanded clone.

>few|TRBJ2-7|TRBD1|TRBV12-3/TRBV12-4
CASSRSGTAYSYEQYF
TGTGCCAGCAGCCGCTCCGGGACAGCTTATTCCTACGAGCAGTACTTC
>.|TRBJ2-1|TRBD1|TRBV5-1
CASSRGQGFNEQFF
TGCGCCAGCAGCCGGGGACAGGGATTCAATGAGCAGTTCTTC
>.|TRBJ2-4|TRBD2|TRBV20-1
CSATEMTSGRAMDIQYF
TGCAGTGCTACCGAAATGACTAGCGGGAGGGCCATGGACATTCAGTACTTC
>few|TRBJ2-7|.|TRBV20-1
CSAPDPLRGEQYF
TGCAGTGCGCCGGACCCCCTAAGGGGCGAGCAGTACTTC
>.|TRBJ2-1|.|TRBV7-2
CASSYSYGIGFYNEQFF
TGTGCCAGCAGCTACAGCTATGGTATTGGGTTCTACAATGAGCAGTTCTTC
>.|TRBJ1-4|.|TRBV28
CASSLVPQELNEKLFF
TGTGCCAGCAGTTTAGTCCCCCAGGAGCTTAATGAAAAACTGTTTTTT
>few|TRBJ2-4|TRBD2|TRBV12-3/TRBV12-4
CASTAGTSGAKNIQYF
TGTGCCAGCACAGCCGGGACTAGCGGGGCCAAAAACATTCAGTACTTC
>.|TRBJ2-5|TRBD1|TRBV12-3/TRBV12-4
CASRRTGFEETQYF
TGTGCCAGCAGAAGGACAGGTTTTGAAGAGACCCAGTACTTC
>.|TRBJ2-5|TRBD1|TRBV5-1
CASRGQGFNQETQYF
TGCGCCAGCAGAGGACAGGGGTTCAACCAAGAGACCCAGTACTTC
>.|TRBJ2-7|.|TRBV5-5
CASSWGGTLGSEQYF
TGTGCCAGCAGCTGGGGCGGGACATTAGGGTCCGAGCAGTACTTC
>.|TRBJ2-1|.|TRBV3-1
CASSQESSGYEQFF
TGTGCCAGCAGCCAAGAAAGTAGCGGATATGAGCAGTTCTTC
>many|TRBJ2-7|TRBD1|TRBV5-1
CASSLGQGVGEQYF
TGCGCCAGCAGCCTGGGACAGGGGGTCGGTGAGCAGTACTTC
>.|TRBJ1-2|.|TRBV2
CASRTGADNYGYTF
TGTGCCAGCAGGACAGGCGCCGATAACTATGGCTACACCTTC
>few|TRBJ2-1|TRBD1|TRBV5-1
CASSSSGTGIYNEQFF
TGCGCCAGCAGCTCCTCCGGGACAGGGATCTACAATGAGCAGTTCTTC
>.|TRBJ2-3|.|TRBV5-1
CATSNIGGLTDTQYF
TGCGCCACCTCAAATATCGGGGGTTTGACAGATACGCAGTATTTT
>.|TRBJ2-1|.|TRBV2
CASSATPRGSGDEQFF
TGTGCCAGCAGCGCCACGCCCCGGGGATCCGGAGATGAGCAGTTCTTC
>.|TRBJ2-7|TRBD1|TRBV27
CASSFDPTGPSYEQYF
TGTGCCAGCAGTTTTGACCCGACAGGGCCCTCCTACGAGCAGTACTTC
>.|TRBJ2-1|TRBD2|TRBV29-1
CSVAGGREGLGYNEQFF
TGCAGCGTCGCCGGTGGTAGGGAGGGTCTGGGATACAATGAGCAGTTCTTC
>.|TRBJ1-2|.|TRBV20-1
CSARDPPNVYTF
TGCAGTGCTAGAGACCCCCCCAATGTTTACACCTTC
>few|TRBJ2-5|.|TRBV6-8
CASSPPGYRQETQYF
TGTGCCAGCAGTCCACCAGGGTACCGCCAAGAGACCCAGTACTTC
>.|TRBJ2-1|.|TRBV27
CASSPGPAGAANEQFF
TGTGCCAGCAGCCCCGGGCCCGCAGGGGCGGCAAATGAGCAGTTCTTC
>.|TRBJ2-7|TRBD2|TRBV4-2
CASSRQGRGRLAGGYEQYF
TGTGCCAGCAGCCGGCAGGGGAGGGGTAGATTGGCGGGGGGGTACGAGCAGTACTTC
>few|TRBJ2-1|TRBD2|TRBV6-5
CASSYSPSGSDEQFF
TGTGCCAGCAGTTACTCTCCTAGCGGGAGTGATGAGCAGTTCTTC
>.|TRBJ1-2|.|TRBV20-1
CSASWGTPNYGYTF
TGCAGTGCTAGTTGGGGAACCCCTAACTATGGCTACACCTTC
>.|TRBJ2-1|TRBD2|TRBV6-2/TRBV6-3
CASSFGTSRNEQFF
TGTGCCAGCAGCTTCGGGACTAGCCGCAATGAGCAGTTCTTC
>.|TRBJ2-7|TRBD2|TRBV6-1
CASSEVLAVNYEQYF
TGTGCCAGCAGTGAAGTACTAGCGGTAAACTACGAGCAGTACTTC
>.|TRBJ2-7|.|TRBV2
CASTAQGAAYEQYF
TGTGCCAGCACGGCACAGGGTGCCGCCTACGAGCAGTACTTC
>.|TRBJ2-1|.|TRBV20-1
CSASAGTSYNEQFF
TGCAGTGCTAGCGCCGGGACTTCCTACAATGAGCAGTTCTTC
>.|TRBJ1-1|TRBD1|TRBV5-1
CASSLGLGQGTEAFF
TGCGCCAGCAGCTTGGGGCTGGGACAGGGCACTGAAGCTTTCTTT
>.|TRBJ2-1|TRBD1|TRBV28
CASRDAGGYEQFF
TGTGCCAGCAGAGACGCAGGGGGCTATGAGCAGTTCTTC
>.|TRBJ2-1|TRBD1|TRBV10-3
CAISEGTGGSYNEQFF
TGTGCCATCTCCGAGGGGACAGGGGGCTCCTACAATGAGCAGTTCTTC
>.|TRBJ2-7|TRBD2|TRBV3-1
CASSQGLAGAYNEQYF
TGTGCCAGCAGCCAAGGACTAGCGGGAGCTTACAATGAGCAGTACTTC
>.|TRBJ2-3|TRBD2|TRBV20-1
CSATSGATSTDTQYF
TGCAGTGCAACTAGCGGAGCAACTAGCACAGATACGCAGTATTTT
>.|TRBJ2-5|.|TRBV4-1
CASSQDNWEFSEETQYF
TGCGCCAGCAGCCAAGATAATTGGGAATTCAGCGAAGAGACCCAGTACTTC
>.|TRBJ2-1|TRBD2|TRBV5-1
CAGSSLPPTSVFDNEQFF
TGCGCCGGCAGCTCCTTACCCCCGACTAGCGTCTTCGACAATGAGCAGTTCTTC
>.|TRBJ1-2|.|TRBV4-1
CASSQASSGSYGCTF
TGCGCCAGCAGCCAAGCGAGCTCCGGGAGCTATGGCTGCACCTTC
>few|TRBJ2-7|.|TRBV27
CASSYGRSTYEQYF
TGTGCCAGCAGTTACGGCAGGTCTACCTACGAGCAGTACTTC
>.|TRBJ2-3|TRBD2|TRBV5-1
CASSSLAGKTQYF
TGCGCCAGCAGCTCACTAGCGGGTAAAACGCAGTATTTT
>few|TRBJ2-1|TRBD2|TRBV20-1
CSARPGLAANEQFF
TGCAGTGCTAGACCGGGACTAGCGGCCAATGAGCAGTTCTTC
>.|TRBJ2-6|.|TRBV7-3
CASSSPSERANVLTF
TGTGCCAGCAGTAGTCCCTCTGAAAGGGCCAACGTCCTGACTTTC
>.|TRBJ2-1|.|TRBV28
CASSPTGRVAEQFF
TGTGCCAGCAGCCCTACAGGGCGGGTTGCCGAGCAGTTCTTC
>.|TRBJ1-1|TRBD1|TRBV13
CASSSDREYHTEAFF
TGTGCCAGCAGCTCTGACAGGGAGTATCACACTGAAGCTTTCTTT
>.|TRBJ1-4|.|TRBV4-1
CASSQERWEEKLFF
TGCGCCAGCAGCCAAGAACGTTGGGAGGAAAAACTGTTTTTT
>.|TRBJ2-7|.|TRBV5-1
CASSARPTGHEQYF
TGCGCCAGCAGCGCGCGACCTACAGGGCACGAGCAGTACTTC
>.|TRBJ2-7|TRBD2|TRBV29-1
CNVPWTRGEQYF
TGCAACGTTCCTTGGACTAGGGGCGAGCAGTACTTC
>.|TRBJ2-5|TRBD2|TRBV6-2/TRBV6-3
CASSYPGLAGQETQYF
TGTGCCAGCAGTTACCCCGGACTAGCGGGCCAAGAGACCCAGTACTTC
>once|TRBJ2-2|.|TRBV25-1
CASSEGWSELFF
TGTGCCAGCAGTGAGGGGTGGTCGGAGCTGTTTTTT
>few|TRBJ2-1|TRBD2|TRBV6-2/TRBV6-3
CASRHGLGGQFF
TGTGCCAGCAGGCACGGACTAGGAGGGCAGTTCTTC
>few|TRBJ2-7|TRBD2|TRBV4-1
CASSQDLTSGRVYEQYF
TGCGCCAGCAGCCAAGATTTAACTAGCGGGAGGGTTTACGAGCAGTACTTC
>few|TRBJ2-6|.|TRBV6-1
CASERAGANVLTF
TGTGCCAGCGAAAGGGCCGGGGCCAACGTCCTGACTTTC
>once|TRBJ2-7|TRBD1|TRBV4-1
CASSQPQGAEQYF
TGCGCCAGCAGCCAACCACAGGGGGCTGAGCAGTACTTC
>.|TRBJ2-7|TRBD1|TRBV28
CVSSLSSGQGREQYF
TGTGTCAGCAGTTTATCGTCAGGACAGGGACGCGAGCAGTACTTC
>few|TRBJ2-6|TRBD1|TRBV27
CASAAENPDRVGANVLTF
TGTGCCAGCGCCGCCGAAAATCCGGACAGGGTGGGGGCCAACGTCCTGACTTTC
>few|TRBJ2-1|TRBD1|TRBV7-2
CASSVRTGYEQFF
TGTGCCAGCAGCGTACGGACAGGGTATGAGCAGTTCTTC
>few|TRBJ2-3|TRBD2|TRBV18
CASSPAGGSTDTQYF
TGTGCCAGCTCACCGGCGGGAGGGAGCACAGATACGCAGTATTTT
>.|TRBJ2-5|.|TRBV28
CASSPPTGSETQYF
TGTGCCAGCAGTCCACCGACAGGTTCGGAGACCCAGTACTTC
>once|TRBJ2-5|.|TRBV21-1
CASGRQDRGQETQYF
TGTGCCAGCGGCCGACAGGACCGGGGCCAAGAGACCCAGTACTTC
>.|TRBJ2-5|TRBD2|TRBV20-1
CSAPPSRGRAGETQYF
TGCAGTGCTCCACCCAGCCGCGGGAGGGCCGGAGAGACCCAGTACTTC
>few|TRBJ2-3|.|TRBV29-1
CSVESTAKPNTQYF
TGCAGCGTAGAGAGTACCGCCAAACCTAATACGCAGTATTTT
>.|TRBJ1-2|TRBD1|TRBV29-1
CSGGDRNYGYTF
TGCAGCGGGGGGGACAGAAACTATGGCTACACCTTC